The next 28 T cell receptor beta chains were all read from a single sample in a study of T cells in Graves' hyperthyroidism and ophthalmopathy. The investigators amplified TCR beta CDR3 regions from RNA transcripts. Carried out on the TCR CDR3, a first-round RT-PCR used the HTBI primer set. TCRdb analysed the multiplex PCR reads with MiXCR anew, one entry per CDR3 protein. The sample holds just under 750,000 distinct CDR3 sequences, roughly a third seen once. Material: blood. Source of these receptors: a woman aged 40 to 50 with Graves' hyperthyroidism.

In the case of this clonotype: This clone may be a read error of a much larger clone one base away. J is TRBJ2-5 and V is TRBV4-3, with TRBD1 matching over 9 bases. The CDR3 is 13 residues long. Germline loops: CDR1 LGHNA, CDR2 YSLEER. CDR3 DNA sequence: TGCGCCGGCAGCCAAGGGACAGGGGAGACCCAGTACTTC. Its protein is CAGSQGTGETQYF.

V usage is TRBV29-1 and J usage is TRBJ1-1; D uncertain. The CDR3 runs to 11 residues. V was shortened by 6 bases and J by 0 bases, with 5 bases between the two germline ends. Germline CDR1 SQVTM, CDR2 ANQGSEA. The DNA for the CDR3 is TGCAGCGTGAGGCTGAACACTGAAGCTTTCTTT. It translates to CSVRLNTEAFF.

V usage is TRBV19 and J usage is TRBJ1-5; perhaps TRBD1 as D (5 bases). Germline values: CDR1 LNHDA, CDR2 SQIVND (reference sequence). The CDR3 has 14 residues. The ends were cut back, 6 bases at V and 14 bases at J, with 23 bases in the middle. The CDR3 sequence is CASRTGLAGVNEHF. The CDR3 DNA reads as TGTGCCAGTAGGACCGGACTAGCGGGGGTCAATGAGCATTTT.

The rearrangement joins TRBV7-6 to TRBJ2-7; D is uncertain. V lost 5 bases and J 3 bases, leaving 11 bases between the germline ends. Per germline, CDR1 SGHVS and CDR2 FNYEAQ. This CDR3 is 13 amino acids long. The CDR3 protein is CASSNTPGYEQYF. The CDR3 coding sequence is TGTGCCAGCAGCAACACACCCGGCTACGAGCAGTACTTC.

The V and J genes are TRBV29-1 and TRBJ1-1, with D possibly matching TRBD1 (6 bases). This CDR3 comprises 12 residues. CDR1 SQVTM and CDR2 ANQGSEA come from the germline V gene. V dropped 6 bases and J dropped 7 bases, with 15 bases sitting between them. The CDR3 loop reads CSVLRGPNEAFF. The DNA for the CDR3 is TGCAGCGTACTCAGGGGCCCCAATGAAGCTTTCTTT.

The chain carries TRBV7-2 and TRBJ2-7; D could derive from TRBD1 or TRBD2 (6 bases each). Between the trimmed V and J ends, which lost 5 bases and 1 base, there was a span of 24 bases. The germline V gene has CDR1 SGHTA and CDR2 FQGNSA. This CDR3 has 18 amino acids. In DNA, the CDR3 is TGTGCCAGCAGCCCGTGGGGAGCCTTAGGGGGGTTGTCCTACGAGCAGTACTTC. It yields the protein CASSPWGALGGLSYEQYF.

The rearrangement uses TRBV4-3 and TRBJ1-2; D might be TRBD1 (5 bases). Germline assignment: CDR1 LGHNA and CDR2 YSLEER. The CDR3 runs 17 residues. The ends were cut back, 2 bases at V and 1 base at J, with 17 bases in the middle. CDR3 coding DNA: TGCGCCAGCAGCCAAACCCCCGGGGCTGCGGTTAACTATGGCTACACCTTC. Its translation is CASSQTPGAAVNYGYTF.

The rearrangement joins TRBV4-1 to TRBJ1-5; D is ambiguous. CDR3 length: 15 amino acids. V gave up 0 bases and J gave up 9 bases, with 15 bases separating them. Germline loops: CDR1 MGHRA, CDR2 YSYEKL. The CDR3 region is CASSQETPQGRPQHF. The CDR3 region has the DNA TGCGCCAGCAGCCAAGAGACGCCTCAAGGGAGGCCCCAGCATTTT.

This clonotype was detected ten times or more. J is TRBJ1-5 and V is TRBV20-1; the match to TRBD1 covers 7 bases. Germline-derived CDR1 and CDR2 are DFQATT and SNEGSKA (reference sequence). The CDR3 extends over 15 amino acids. With V trimmed by 5 bases and J by 2 bases, 9 bases remained unmatched. The CDR3 region has the DNA TGCAGTGCTTCAGTAAACAGGGGAGGCAATCAGCCCCAGCATTTT. It encodes CSASVNRGGNQPQHF.

In this sample, this clonotype turned up many times. This rearrangement joins TRBV25-1 to TRBJ2-6, with D possibly called TRBD1 or TRBD2 (6 bases each). CDR3 length equals 19 residues. Between the trimmed V and J ends, which lost 1 base and 1 base, there was a span of 17 bases. CDR1 is MGHDK, CDR2 SYGVNS, per germline. CDR3 residues: CASSESPGGGGSGANVLTF. The DNA for the CDR3 is TGTGCCAGCAGTGAATCCCCCGGAGGGGGTGGGTCTGGGGCCAACGTCCTGACTTTC.

The table lists this clonotype with a few counts. The chain employs TRBV20-1 and TRBJ1-4; the match to TRBD1 covers 7 bases. CDR1 DFQATT and CDR2 SNEGSKA come from the germline V gene (reference sequence). The CDR3 has 14 residues. V shed 4 bases and J 6 bases; nucleotides not matched to a gene: 8. CDR3 in DNA: TGCAGTGCTACGTCGGACAGGTGGTATGAAAAACTGTTTTTT. Amino acid sequence: CSATSDRWYEKLFF.

The chain is built from TRBV7-8 and TRBJ1-1; the D is unclear. The V end was cut by 3 bases, the J end by 0 bases, with 14 bases between. CDR1 is SGHVS and CDR2 is FQNEAQ in the germline V gene. The CDR3 is made up of 16 amino acids. For the CDR3, the DNA is TGTGCCAGCAGCTTCGAGGAGGGAGTCATGAACACTGAAGCTTTCTTT. This translates into CASSFEEGVMNTEAFF. Complete variable domain (other parts from reference TRBV7-8 and TRBJ1-1): GAGVSQSPRYKVAKRGQDVALRCDPISGHVSLFWYQQALGQGPEFLTYFQNEAQLDKSGLPSDRFFAERPEGSVSTLKIQRTQQEDSAVYLCASSFEEGVMNTEAFFGQGTRLTVV.

This chain connects TRBV6-2 or TRBV6-3 to TRBJ2-7; D assignment may be TRBD1 or TRBD2 (5 bases each). Per germline, CDR1 MNHEY and CDR2 SVGEGT. This CDR3 is built from 17 residues. Trimming shortened V by 4 bases and J by 1 base, and 20 bases separated the two germline ends. DNA for the CDR3: TGTGCCAGCAGTTCCCTCGGTTTGTCGTGGGGGTCCTACGAGCAGTACTTC. It specifies CASSSLGLSWGSYEQYF.

Ten or more counts support this clonotype. The chain recombines TRBV4-1 with TRBJ2-7; a weak D match, TRBD1 (6 bases). Trimming shortened V by 1 base and J by 6 bases, and 19 bases separated the two germline ends. This CDR3 comprises 16 residues. Germline values: CDR1 MGHRA, CDR2 YSYEKL. The CDR3 DNA reads TGCGCCAGCAGCCAAGCCTCCCACAGGGCCGAGGGCGAGCAGTACTTC. Protein: CASSQASHRAEGEQYF.

This clonotype was picked up many times. This sequence joins TRBV11-2 and TRBJ1-1, with D possibly TRBD1 on 5 matching bases. In germline, CDR1 is SGHAT, CDR2 FQNNGV. The CDR3 is 13 residues long. The V end lost 0 bases, the J end lost 11 bases, and 13 bases lay between the germline ends. The CDR3 DNA follows: TGTGCCAGCAGCTTAGAAAGAGGCAGGGAGGCTTTCTTT. It is translated as CASSLERGREAFF.

This clonotype was seen only a few times. This chain uses TRBV10-3 with TRBJ2-5; D is perhaps TRBD2 (6 bases). This CDR3 is 15 amino acids long. V gave up 4 bases and J gave up 5 bases, with 17 bases separating them. The V gene's germline CDR1 is ENHRY and CDR2 SYGVKD. CDR3 coding DNA: TGTGCCATCAGTGGCGGGGACTCCACGGGGGAGACCCAGTACTTC. It codes for CAISGGDSTGETQYF.

This rearrangement joins TRBV29-1 to TRBJ1-1; a weak D match, TRBD1 (6 bases). The ends were cut back, 3 bases at V and 7 bases at J, with 9 bases in the middle. Germline CDR1 reads SQVTM; CDR2 reads ANQGSEA. The CDR3 extends over 11 amino acids. CDR3 DNA: TGCAGCGTTGAGGGGGCAGGTGAAGCTTTCTTT. Translating gives CSVEGAGEAFF.

This clonotype has a count of ten or more. V usage is TRBV29-1 and J usage is TRBJ1-5, with D possibly TRBD1 on 6 matching bases. The CDR3 runs 14 residues. The V gene lost 4 bases and the J gene lost 5 bases, with 15 bases spanning the gap. In germline, CDR1 is SQVTM, CDR2 ANQGSEA. CDR3 bases: TGCAGCGTTGCCCCCGGGGGGCTGGATCAGCCCCAGCATTTT. This encodes CSVAPGGLDQPQHF.

The chain has TRBV5-1 and TRBJ1-2, with D possibly TRBD1 on 6 matching bases. From germline, CDR1 is SGHRS and CDR2 YFSETQ. The CDR3 runs 16 residues. Trimming stripped 4 bases from V and 5 bases from J, with 21 bases between. The DNA of the CDR3 is TGCGCCAGCAGCCAAGGGCCCGGTCAGGGGACTTATGGCTACACCTTC. Its protein is CASSQGPGQGTYGYTF.

The rearrangement uses TRBV12-3 or TRBV12-4 and TRBJ1-1; D is unclear. The CDR3 covers 13 residues. Trimming took 8 bases from V and 1 from J, leaving 11 bases between them. CDR3 protein: CASGKSENTEAFF. CDR3 sequence (DNA): TGTGCCAGCGGGAAAAGTGAGAACACTGAAGCTTTCTTT.

The chain has TRBV6-1 and TRBJ2-3; either TRBD1 or TRBD2 may fit D (5 bases each). CDR3 length: 16 residues. Trimming pared 8 bases from V and 1 base from J, leaving 19 bases between. Germline assignment: CDR1 MNHNS and CDR2 SASEGT. This chain's CDR3 is CASVRFGAPRTDTQYF. In DNA, the CDR3 is TGTGCCAGCGTAAGGTTCGGGGCTCCCCGCACAGATACGCAGTATTTT.

This clonotype was observed at least ten times. This sequence joins TRBV9 and TRBJ1-3; the D is unclear. V was cut by 1 base and J by 0 bases, with 8 bases left in between. The CDR3 covers 15 residues. The germline V gene encodes CDR1 SGDLS and CDR2 YYNGEE. The CDR3 bases are TGTGCCAGCAGCGTACTTGGCAGCTCTGGAAACACCATATATTTT. This gives the protein CASSVLGSSGNTIYF.

The V call is TRBV6-6, the J call TRBJ2-7, with 8 bases matching TRBD2. The CDR3 is made up of 15 amino acids. J was trimmed by 2 bases and V by 0 bases; bases with no gene match: 3. Germline V gives CDR1 MNHNY, CDR2 SVGAGI (reference sequence). CDR3 nucleotides: TGTGCCAGCAGTTACTCGGGTAGCGGGGCCTACGAGCAGTACTTC. This translates into CASSYSGSGAYEQYF.

Worth noting for this clonotype: One junction end disagrees with the germline gene, perhaps due to a read error. The V and J genes are TRBV19 and TRBJ1-4, with D unclear. The CDR3 covers 9 residues. The germline CDR1 and CDR2 sequences are LNHDA and SQIVND (reference sequence). CDR3 amino acids: CASSFGTLF. The CDR3 region has the DNA TGTGCCAGTAGTTTCGGCACCCTTTTT. Based on the CDR3 plus reference TRBV19 and TRBJ1-4, the full variable domain is DGGITQSPKYLFRKEGQNVTLSCEQNLNHDAMYWYRQDPGQGLRLIYYSQIVNDFQKGDIAEGYSVSREKKESFPLTVTSAQKNPTAFYLCASSFGTLFGSGTQLSVL.

Written as DNA, the CDR3 is TGTGCCATCAGTGAGCGGGACGCATCCTACGAGCAGTACTTC. This codes for CAISERDASYEQYF. The chain combines TRBV10-3 with TRBJ2-7; TRBD1 or TRBD2 may be the D gene (5 bases each). V lost 2 bases and J 1 base, leaving 9 bases between the germline ends. CDR3 length: 14 amino acids. Germline V lookup: CDR1 ENHRY, CDR2 SYGVKD.

A remark on this clonotype: Given a much more abundant clone one base away, this may be a read error. The rearrangement uses TRBV19 and TRBJ1-5; unclear D gene. The ends were cut back, 2 bases at V and 6 bases at J, with 8 bases in the middle. Germline CDR1 is LNHDA and CDR2 is SQIVND (reference sequence). CDR3 length: 13 residues. The CDR3 loop reads CASSIQNGQPQHF. CDR3 DNA: TGTGCCAGTAGTATACAGAACGGTCAGCCCCAGCATTTT.

As to this clonotype: A much larger clone lies a single base off, so this may be a read error. Since the CDR3 does not end with the conserved phenylalanine or tryptophan, this likely comes from a read error. The genes are TRBV20-1 and TRBJ1-1; D perhaps matches TRBD1 (6 bases). The CDR3 extends over 13 amino acids. V lost 5 bases, J lost 7 bases, and 17 bases lay in between. Germline V lookup: CDR1 DFQATT, CDR2 SNEGSKA (reference sequence). CDR3 nucleotides: TGCAGTGCTTCCACAGGGAAGGGGGATGAAGCTTTCTCT. Residues: CSASTGKGDEAFS.

The chain links TRBV19 to TRBJ2-1; 7 bases line up with TRBD2. Matching the DNA end better, TRBJ2-7 makes the J call doubtful. This CDR3 region has 16 residues. Germline loops: CDR1 LNHDA, CDR2 SQIVND (reference sequence). CDR3 loop: CASSIDGLVRYNEQYF. CDR3 bases: TGTGCCAGTAGTATAGACGGACTAGTAAGATACAATGAGCAGTACTTC.